This T cell receptor (beta chain) was documented in a study of PD-1 blockade in classical Hodgkin lymphoma. The patients all showed relapse after autologous stem cell transplantation, while their brentuximab vedotin exposure varied. The study's findings and limits: Why the repertoires differ is still unclear, perhaps disease activity or prior therapy.

Data came from immunoSEQ multiplex PCR; TCRdb stores just in-frame clones and leaves some out. This table holds about 14,000 clones, around four fifths found once. Points on this clone: Its antigen is not known.

The germline V gene has CDR1 SGHTA and CDR2 FQGNSA. V lost 4 bases to trimming and J lost 2 bases, with 20 bases between them. CDR3 length: 17 amino acids. The sequencing here drew on peripheral blood mononuclear cells (PBMCs), taken before the second cycle of nivolumab. The V call is TRBV7-2, the J call TRBJ1-2; the D gene is possibly TRBD1 (6 bases). The origin of this receptor is a human donor with classical Hodgkin lymphoma. The CDR3 coding sequence is TGTGCCAGCAGCTCAAACCCTTTGGGACAACGGAACTATGGCTACACCTTC. As protein: CASSSNPLGQRNYGYTF. Full variable domain (remainder filled in from reference TRBV7-2 and TRBJ1-2): GAGVSQSPSNKVTEKGKDVELRCDPISGHTALYWYRQSLGQGLEFLIYFQGNSAPDKSGLPSDRFSAERTGGSVSTLTIQRTQQEDSAVYLCASSSNPLGQRNYGYTFGSGTRLTVV.